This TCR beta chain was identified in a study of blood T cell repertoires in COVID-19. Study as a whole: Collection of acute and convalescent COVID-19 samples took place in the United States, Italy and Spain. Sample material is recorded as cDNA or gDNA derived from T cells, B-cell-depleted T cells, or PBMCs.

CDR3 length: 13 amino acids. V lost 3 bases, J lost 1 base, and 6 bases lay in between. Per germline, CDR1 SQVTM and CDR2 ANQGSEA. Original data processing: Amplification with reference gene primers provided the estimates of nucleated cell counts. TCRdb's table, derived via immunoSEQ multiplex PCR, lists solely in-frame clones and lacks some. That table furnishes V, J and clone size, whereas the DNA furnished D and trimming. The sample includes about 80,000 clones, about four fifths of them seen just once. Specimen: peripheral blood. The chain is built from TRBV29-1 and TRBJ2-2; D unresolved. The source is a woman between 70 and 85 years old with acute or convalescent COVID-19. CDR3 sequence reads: CSVDPENTGELFF. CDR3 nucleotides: TGCAGCGTTGACCCAGAGAACACCGGGGAGCTGTTTTTT.